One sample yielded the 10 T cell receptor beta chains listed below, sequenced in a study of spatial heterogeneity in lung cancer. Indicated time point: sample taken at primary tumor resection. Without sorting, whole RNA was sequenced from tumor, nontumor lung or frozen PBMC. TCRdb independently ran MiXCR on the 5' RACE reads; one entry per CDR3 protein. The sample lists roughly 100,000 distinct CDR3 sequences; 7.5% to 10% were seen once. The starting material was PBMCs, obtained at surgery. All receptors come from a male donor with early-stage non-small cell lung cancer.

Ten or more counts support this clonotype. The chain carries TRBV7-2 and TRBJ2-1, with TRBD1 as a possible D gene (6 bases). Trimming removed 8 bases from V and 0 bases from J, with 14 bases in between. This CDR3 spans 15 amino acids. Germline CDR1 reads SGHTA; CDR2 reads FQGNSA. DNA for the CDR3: TGTGCCAGCCGCCAGGGGTCTGGCTCCTACAATGAGCAGTTCTTC. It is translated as CASRQGSGSYNEQFF.

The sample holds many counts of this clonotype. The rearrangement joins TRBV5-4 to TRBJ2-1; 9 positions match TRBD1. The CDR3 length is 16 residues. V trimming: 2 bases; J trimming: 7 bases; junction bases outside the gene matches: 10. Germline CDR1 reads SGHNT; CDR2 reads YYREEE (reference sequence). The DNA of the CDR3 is TGTGCCAGCAGCTTTACGGGAACAGGGGGCTCGAATGAGCAGTTCTTC. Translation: CASSFTGTGGSNEQFF.

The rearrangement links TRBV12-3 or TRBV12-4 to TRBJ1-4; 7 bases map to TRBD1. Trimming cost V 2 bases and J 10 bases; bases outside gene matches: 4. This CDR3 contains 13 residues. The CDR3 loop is CASSLTGAGKLFF. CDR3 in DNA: TGTGCCAGCAGTTTAACAGGGGCAGGAAAACTGTTTTTT.

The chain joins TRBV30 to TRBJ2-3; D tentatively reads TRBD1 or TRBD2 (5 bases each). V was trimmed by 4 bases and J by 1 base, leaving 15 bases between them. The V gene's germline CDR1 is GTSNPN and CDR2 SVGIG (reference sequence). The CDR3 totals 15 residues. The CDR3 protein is CAWIRGTRGTDTQYF. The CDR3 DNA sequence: TGTGCCTGGATACGTGGGACCAGGGGCACAGATACGCAGTATTTT.

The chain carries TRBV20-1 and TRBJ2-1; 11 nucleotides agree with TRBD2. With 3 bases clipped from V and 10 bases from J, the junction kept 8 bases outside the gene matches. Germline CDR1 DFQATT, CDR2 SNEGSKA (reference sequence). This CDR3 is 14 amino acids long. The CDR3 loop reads CSASGLAGPAEQFF. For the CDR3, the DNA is TGCAGTGCTAGTGGACTAGCGGGTCCTGCGGAGCAGTTCTTC.

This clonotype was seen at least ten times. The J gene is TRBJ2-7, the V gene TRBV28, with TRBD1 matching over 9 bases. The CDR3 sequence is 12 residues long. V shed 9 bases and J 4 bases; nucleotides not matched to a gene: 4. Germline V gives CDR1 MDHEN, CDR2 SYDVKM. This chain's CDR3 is CASGQGIYEQYF. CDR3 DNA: TGTGCCAGTGGACAGGGGATTTACGAGCAGTACTTC.

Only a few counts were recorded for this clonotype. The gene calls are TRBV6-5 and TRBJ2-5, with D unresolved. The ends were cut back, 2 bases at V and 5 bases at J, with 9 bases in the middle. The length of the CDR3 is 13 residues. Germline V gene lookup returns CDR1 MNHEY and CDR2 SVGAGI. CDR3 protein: CASSYQFGETQYF. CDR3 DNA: TGTGCCAGCAGTTACCAATTCGGGGAGACCCAGTACTTC.

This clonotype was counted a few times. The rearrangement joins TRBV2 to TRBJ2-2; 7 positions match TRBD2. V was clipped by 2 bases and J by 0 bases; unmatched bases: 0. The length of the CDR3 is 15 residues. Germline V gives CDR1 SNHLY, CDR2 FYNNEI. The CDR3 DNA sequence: TGTGCCAGCAGTGAAAGCGGGACGAACACCGGGGAGCTGTTTTTT. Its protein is CASSESGTNTGELFF.

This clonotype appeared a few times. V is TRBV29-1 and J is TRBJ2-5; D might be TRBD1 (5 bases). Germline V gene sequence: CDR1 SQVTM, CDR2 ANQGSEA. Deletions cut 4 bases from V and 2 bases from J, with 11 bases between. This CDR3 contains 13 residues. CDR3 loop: CSVVKDTQETQYF. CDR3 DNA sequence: TGCAGCGTTGTAAAGGACACACAAGAGACCCAGTACTTC.

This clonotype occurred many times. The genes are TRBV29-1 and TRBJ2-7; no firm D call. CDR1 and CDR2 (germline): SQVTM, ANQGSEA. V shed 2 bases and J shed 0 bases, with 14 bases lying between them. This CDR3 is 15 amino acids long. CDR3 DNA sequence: TGCAGCGTTGAAAGGTGGGTTCGAAGCTCCTACGAGCAGTACTTC. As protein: CSVERWVRSSYEQYF.